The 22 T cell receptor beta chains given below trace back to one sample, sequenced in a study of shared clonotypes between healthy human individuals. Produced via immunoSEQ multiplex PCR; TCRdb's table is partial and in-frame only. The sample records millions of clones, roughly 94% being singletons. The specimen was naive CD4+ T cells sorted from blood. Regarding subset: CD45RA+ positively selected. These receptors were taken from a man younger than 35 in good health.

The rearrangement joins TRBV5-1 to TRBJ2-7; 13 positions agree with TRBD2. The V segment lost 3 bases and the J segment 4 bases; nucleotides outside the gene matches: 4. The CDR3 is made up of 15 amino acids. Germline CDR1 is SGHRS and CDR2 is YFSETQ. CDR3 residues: CASSWGTSGVYEQYF. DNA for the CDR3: TGCGCCAGCAGCTGGGGGACTAGCGGGGTTTACGAGCAGTACTTC.

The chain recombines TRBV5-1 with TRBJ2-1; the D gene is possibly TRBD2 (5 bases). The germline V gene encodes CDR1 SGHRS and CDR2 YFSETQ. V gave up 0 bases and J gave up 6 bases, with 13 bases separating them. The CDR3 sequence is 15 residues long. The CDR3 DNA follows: TGCGCCAGCAGCTTGGATACGGGGAAGGGCAATGAGCAGTTCTTC. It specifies CASSLDTGKGNEQFF.

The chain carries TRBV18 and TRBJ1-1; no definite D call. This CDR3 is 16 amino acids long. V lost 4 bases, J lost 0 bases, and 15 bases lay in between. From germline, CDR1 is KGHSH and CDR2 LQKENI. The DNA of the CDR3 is TGTGCCAGCTCACTGGGAAGGGCAGGTCTGAACACTGAAGCTTTCTTT. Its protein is CASSLGRAGLNTEAFF.

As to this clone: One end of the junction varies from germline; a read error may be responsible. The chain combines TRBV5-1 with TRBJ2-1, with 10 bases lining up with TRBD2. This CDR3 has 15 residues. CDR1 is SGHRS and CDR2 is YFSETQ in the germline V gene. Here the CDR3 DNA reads TGCGCCAGCACCTTGACTAGCGGGCCCTACAATGAGCAGTTCTTC. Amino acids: CASTLTSGPYNEQFF.

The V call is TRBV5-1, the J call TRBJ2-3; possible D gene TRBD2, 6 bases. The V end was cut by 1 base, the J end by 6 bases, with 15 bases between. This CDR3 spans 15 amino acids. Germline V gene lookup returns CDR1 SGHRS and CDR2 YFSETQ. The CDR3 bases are TGCGCCAGCAGCTTGTTGGGGACTCAACGGGATACGCAGTATTTT. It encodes CASSLLGTQRDTQYF.

CDR3 residues: CASSQEGRAGGNIQYF. DNA of the CDR3: TGCGCCAGCAGCCAAGAGGGTAGGGCAGGGGGCAACATTCAGTACTTC. The V and J genes are TRBV4-1 and TRBJ2-4; TRBD1 matches 8 bases. Trimming took 0 bases from V and 7 from J; bases not matched to a gene: 8. Germline CDR1 MGHRA, CDR2 YSYEKL. The CDR3 has 16 amino acids.

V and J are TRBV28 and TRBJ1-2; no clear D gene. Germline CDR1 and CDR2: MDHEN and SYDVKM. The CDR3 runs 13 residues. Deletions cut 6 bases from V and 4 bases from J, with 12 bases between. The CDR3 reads CASSSGRVYGYTF. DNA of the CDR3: TGTGCCAGCAGCTCCGGACGGGTCTATGGCTACACCTTC.

CDR3: CASSFLKISSTEAFF. The CDR3 bases are TGTGCCAGCAGTTTCCTCAAAATTTCCAGCACTGAAGCTTTCTTT. V usage is TRBV6-5 and J usage is TRBJ1-1; D is unresolved. Germline CDR1 and CDR2: MNHEY and SVGAGI. The CDR3 loop spans 15 amino acids. V lost 4 bases to trimming and J lost 4 bases, with 16 bases between them.

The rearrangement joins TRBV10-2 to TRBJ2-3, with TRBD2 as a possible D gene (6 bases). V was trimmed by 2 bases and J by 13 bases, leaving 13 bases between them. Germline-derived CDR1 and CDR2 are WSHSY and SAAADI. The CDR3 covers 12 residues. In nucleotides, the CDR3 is TGCGCCAGCAGTGAGAGGGGACTCGGGAAGTATTTT. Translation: CASSERGLGKYF.

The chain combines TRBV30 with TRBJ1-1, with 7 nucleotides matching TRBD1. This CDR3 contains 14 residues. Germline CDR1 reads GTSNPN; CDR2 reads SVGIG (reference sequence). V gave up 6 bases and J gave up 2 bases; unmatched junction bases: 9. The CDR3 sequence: CACLQGSFNTEAFF. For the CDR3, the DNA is TGTGCCTGCCTACAGGGGTCCTTTAACACTGAAGCTTTCTTT.

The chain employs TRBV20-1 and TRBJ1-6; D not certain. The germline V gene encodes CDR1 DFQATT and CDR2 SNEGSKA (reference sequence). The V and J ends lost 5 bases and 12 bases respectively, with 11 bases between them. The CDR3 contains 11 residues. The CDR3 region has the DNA TGCAGTGCTTCACGGGAGGGACCCCTCCACTTT. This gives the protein CSASREGPLHF.

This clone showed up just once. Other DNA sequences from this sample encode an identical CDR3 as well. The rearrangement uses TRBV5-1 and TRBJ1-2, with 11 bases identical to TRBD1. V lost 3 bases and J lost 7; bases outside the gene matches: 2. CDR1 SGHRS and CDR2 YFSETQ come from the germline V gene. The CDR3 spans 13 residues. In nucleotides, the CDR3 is TGCGCCAGCAGCTCCGGGACAGGGGGTGGCTACACCTTC. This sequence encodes CASSSGTGGGYTF.

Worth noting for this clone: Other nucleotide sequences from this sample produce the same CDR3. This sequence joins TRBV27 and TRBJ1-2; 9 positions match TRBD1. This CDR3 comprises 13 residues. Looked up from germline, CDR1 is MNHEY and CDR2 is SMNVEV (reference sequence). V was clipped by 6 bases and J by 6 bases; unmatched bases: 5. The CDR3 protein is CASSFRQGDGYTF. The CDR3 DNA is TGTGCCAGCAGCTTCAGACAGGGGGATGGCTACACCTTC.

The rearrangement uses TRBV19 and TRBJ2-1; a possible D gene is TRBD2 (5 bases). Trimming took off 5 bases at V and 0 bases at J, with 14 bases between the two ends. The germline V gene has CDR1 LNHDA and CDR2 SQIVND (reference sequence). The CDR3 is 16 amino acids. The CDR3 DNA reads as TGTGCCAGTAGTTCTTCTCGACTAAACTCCTACAATGAGCAGTTCTTC. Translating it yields CASSSSRLNSYNEQFF.

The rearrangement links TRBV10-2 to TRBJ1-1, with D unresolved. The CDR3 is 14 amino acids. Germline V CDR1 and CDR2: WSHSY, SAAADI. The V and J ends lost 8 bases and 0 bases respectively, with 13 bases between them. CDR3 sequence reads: CASGITLVNTEAFF. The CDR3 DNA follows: TGCGCCAGCGGAATAACCTTGGTGAACACTGAAGCTTTCTTT.

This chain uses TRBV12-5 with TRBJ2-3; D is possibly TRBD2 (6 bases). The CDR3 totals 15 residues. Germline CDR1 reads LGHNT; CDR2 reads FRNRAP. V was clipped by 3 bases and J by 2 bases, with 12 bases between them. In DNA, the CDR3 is TGTGCTAGTGGTTTTGGGGAGGCCTTCACAGATACGCAGTATTTT. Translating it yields CASGFGEAFTDTQYF.

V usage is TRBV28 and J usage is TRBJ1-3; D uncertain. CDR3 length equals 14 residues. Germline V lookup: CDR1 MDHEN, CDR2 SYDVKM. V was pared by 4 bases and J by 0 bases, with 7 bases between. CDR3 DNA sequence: TGTGCCAGCAGTTCGCTCCACTCTGGAAACACCATATATTTT. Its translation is CASSSLHSGNTIYF.

CDR3 protein: CASSYLKDSPLHF. In DNA form, the CDR3 reads TGTGCCAGCAGTTACTTGAAGGATTCACCCCTCCACTTT. The V and J genes are TRBV6-5 and TRBJ1-6; D remains unclear. This CDR3 has 13 residues. The V end lost 1 base, the J end lost 8 bases, and 6 bases lay between the germline ends. From germline, CDR1 is MNHEY and CDR2 SVGAGI.

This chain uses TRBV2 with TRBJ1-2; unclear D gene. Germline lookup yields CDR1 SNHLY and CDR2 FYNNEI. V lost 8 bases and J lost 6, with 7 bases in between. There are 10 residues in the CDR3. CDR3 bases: TGTGCCAGCGGGAAGGATGGCTACACCTTC. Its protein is CASGKDGYTF. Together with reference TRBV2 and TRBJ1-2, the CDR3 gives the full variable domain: EPEVTQTPSHQVTQMGQEVILRCVPISNHLYFYWYRQILGQKVEFLVSFYNNEISEKSEIFDDQFSVERPDGSNFTLKIRSTKLEDSAMYFCASGKDGYTFGSGTRLTVV.

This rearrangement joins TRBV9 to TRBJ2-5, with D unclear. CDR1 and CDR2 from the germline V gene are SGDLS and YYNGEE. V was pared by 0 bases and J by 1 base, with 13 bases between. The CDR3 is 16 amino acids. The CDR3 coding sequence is TGTGCCAGCAGCGTAGCCGCCCTCCTCCCCCAAGAGACCCAGTACTTC. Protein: CASSVAALLPQETQYF.

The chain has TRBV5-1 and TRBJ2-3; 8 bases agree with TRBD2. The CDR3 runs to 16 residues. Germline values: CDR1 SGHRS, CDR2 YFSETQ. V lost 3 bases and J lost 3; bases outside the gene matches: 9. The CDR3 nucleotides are TGCGCCAGCAGCTCCCACTTGGCGGGAGGAACAGATACGCAGTATTTT. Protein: CASSSHLAGGTDTQYF.

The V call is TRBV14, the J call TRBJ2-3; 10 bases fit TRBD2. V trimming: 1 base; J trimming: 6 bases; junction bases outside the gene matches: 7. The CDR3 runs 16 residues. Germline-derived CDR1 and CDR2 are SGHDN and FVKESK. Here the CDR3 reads CASSQGGLAGVDTQYF. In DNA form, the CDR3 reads TGTGCCAGCAGCCAAGGAGGGCTAGCGGGAGTTGATACGCAGTATTTT.